The rows below give T cell receptor beta chains drawn from one sample of a study of blood T cell repertoires in COVID-19. Sequenced by immunoSEQ multiplex PCR; TCRdb stores in-frame clones only, minus some. In the table there are about 170,000 clones, around 80% of which are singletons. Sequencing input: peripheral blood. These TCRs come from a woman aged 70-85 years who had recovered from COVID-19. Both conserved end residues are part of each CDR3. A D gene is named only where the DNA matches it firmly. Rows may omit the clone size; those that give it use once, few, many or a size class.

j_call	d_call	v_call	clone_size	cdr3_nt	cdr3_aa
TRBJ2-7	TRBD2	TRBV5-4	-	TGTGCCAGCAGCAAGCTAGCGGCCCCCTACGAGCAGTACTTC	CASSKLAAPYEQYF
TRBJ1-2	TRBD1	TRBV5-1	-	TGCGCCAGCAGCGGCCAGGGGGCCGATGGCTACACCTTC	CASSGQGADGYTF
TRBJ1-2	-	TRBV20-1	-	TGCAGTGCTAGTGCCCCCCGCTATGGCTACACCTTC	CSASAPRYGYTF
TRBJ2-2	TRBD2	TRBV7-9	-	TGTGCCAGCAGCCGGACACGGGGGGGACACACCGGGGAGCTGTTTTTT	CASSRTRGGHTGELFF
TRBJ1-3	-	TRBV19	-	TGTGCCAGTAGTATTGATTCGACAGTTGGAAACACCATATATTTT	CASSIDSTVGNTIYF
TRBJ1-1	TRBD1	TRBV7-3	once	TGTGCCAGCAGCTCCGACAGGGGCTCGGAAGCTTTCTTT	CASSSDRGSEAFF
TRBJ2-1	TRBD2	TRBV28	once	TGTGCCAGCAGTTTATTAGGCGGGAGCTTGGTTGAGCAGTTCTTC	CASSLLGGSLVEQFF
TRBJ1-3	-	TRBV12-3/TRBV12-4	-	TGTGCCAGCAGCCCCGGACAGAGAAACACCATATATTTT	CASSPGQRNTIYF
TRBJ1-4	-	TRBV9	-	TGTGCCAGCAGCGCCGGGACTAAGGGGCTGATTAACTTCGGGGAAAAACTGTTTTTT	CASSAGTKGLINFGEKLFF
TRBJ2-2	TRBD1	TRBV4-1	-	TGCGCCAGCAGCCAAGGGACAGGGGTCACCGGGGAGCTGTTTTTT	CASSQGTGVTGELFF
TRBJ1-1	-	TRBV4-1	-	TGCGCCAGCAGCCAAGCACCGGGGGTCCGGAACACTGAAGCTTTCTTT	CASSQAPGVRNTEAFF
TRBJ2-3	TRBD2	TRBV29-1	-	TGCACAACTAGCGGAGGGGGTACAGATACGCAGTATTTT	CTTSGGGTDTQYF
TRBJ1-6	-	TRBV18	-	TGTGCCAGCTCACCGACAGACAAGGATTCACCCCTCCACTTT	CASSPTDKDSPLHF
TRBJ1-3	-	TRBV30	-	TGTGCCTGGAGTACCGGGTCTGGAAACACCATATATTTT	CAWSTGSGNTIYF
TRBJ2-1	TRBD2	TRBV4-2	few	TGTGCCAGCAGCCACCGCGGGGGGCGCCCCTACAATGAGCAGTTCTTC	CASSHRGGRPYNEQFF
TRBJ1-2	-	TRBV3-1/TRBV3-2	-	TGTGCCAGCAGCCAAGATGCAGTCTCTAACTATGGCTACACCTTC	CASSQDAVSNYGYTF
TRBJ1-5	TRBD1	TRBV28	-	TGTGCCAGCAGTTTACCCCGCGACAGGGGACCTCAGCCCCAGCATTTT	CASSLPRDRGPQPQHF
TRBJ2-7	-	TRBV7-2	-	TGTGCCAGCAGCTTTTACGCGGCGGTTTTCCCCTACGAGCAGTACTTC	CASSFYAAVFPYEQYF
TRBJ1-1	-	TRBV7-9	once	TGTGCCAGCAGTCTTTCGCCACCGGGTACTGAAGCTTTCTTT	CASSLSPPGTEAFF
TRBJ1-5	-	TRBV7-2	-	TGTGCCAGCAGCGGGAGTGGCTATAGCAATCAGCCCCAGCATTTT	CASSGSGYSNQPQHF